The sequence of this T cell receptor beta chain was determined in a study of OX40 agonist ivuxolimab in advanced cancers. Study-wide background: In this cohort, patients received ivuxolimab, an agonistic anti-OX40 (CD134) antibody. Melanoma, hepatocellular carcinoma, head and neck or renal cell cancer occurred in dose-escalation patients. Those enrolled were 80% to 85% male, with a mean age of roughly 60 years and ages from about 20 to 85.

Blood sampling was done at baseline, cycle 4 day 1, and cycle 7 day 1. Some clones are missing from TCRdb's copy, which holds only in-frame ones; the method was immunoSEQ multiplex PCR. The sample has fewer than 40,000 clones, about 83% seen once. The source was CD4+ or CD8+ T cells sorted from blood, collected in a trial of the OX40 agonist ivuxolimab. The clonotype comes from an adult with an advanced solid tumor such as melanoma, head and neck, liver or kidney cancer.

The CDR3 loop reads CASSQDLDRGAEAFF. As DNA, the CDR3 is TGCGCCAGCAGCCAAGATCTGGACAGGGGAGCTGAAGCTTTCTTT. V is TRBV4-3 and J is TRBJ1-1, with 9 bases that match TRBD1. CDR1 LGHNA and CDR2 YSLEER come from the germline V gene. This CDR3 is built from 15 residues. V gave up 0 bases and J gave up 6 bases; unmatched junction bases: 5.